This is a list of T cell receptor beta chains from one sample in a study of blood T cell repertoires in COVID-19. Assay: immunoSEQ multiplex PCR; the TCRdb copy retains only in-frame clones and omits some. The data show some 200,000 clones, with just under 90% seen just once and approximately 12% held by the top ten. Sequencing was carried out using peripheral blood. Receptor source: a woman aged 65 to 85 with COVID-19, enrolled during active disease. Each CDR3 is given with its conserved first and last residue. Fields, in order: J gene, clone size, D gene, V gene, CDR3 protein, CDR3 DNA. A D gene is named only where the DNA matches it firmly. Where a row states a size, it is once, few, many or the class of an expanded clone; other rows omit it.

j_call: TRBJ2-7; clone_size: once; d_call: .; v_call: TRBV11-1; cdr3_aa: CASSPGTPPYEQYF; cdr3_nt: TGTGCCAGCAGCCCCGGGACTCCACCCTACGAGCAGTACTTC
j_call: TRBJ1-2; clone_size: once; d_call: .; v_call: TRBV18; cdr3_aa: CASSPMKQGRGYTF; cdr3_nt: TGTGCCAGCTCACCAATGAAACAGGGTCGTGGCTACACCTTC
j_call: TRBJ1-3; clone_size: .; d_call: .; v_call: TRBV28; cdr3_aa: CASSLSQGRGNTIYF; cdr3_nt: TGTGCCAGCAGTTTATCACAGGGTCGTGGAAACACCATATATTTT
j_call: TRBJ2-3; clone_size: .; d_call: TRBD2; v_call: TRBV5-1; cdr3_aa: CASSLPLAGGPDTQYF; cdr3_nt: TGCGCCAGCAGCCTTCCGCTAGCGGGAGGACCAGATACGCAGTATTTT
j_call: TRBJ2-3; clone_size: .; d_call: .; v_call: TRBV24-1; cdr3_aa: CATGEGENTQYF; cdr3_nt: TGTGCCACCGGGGAGGGGGAGAATACGCAGTATTTT
j_call: TRBJ2-2; clone_size: .; d_call: .; v_call: TRBV24-1; cdr3_aa: CATSDVTNTGELFF; cdr3_nt: TGTGCCACCAGTGATGTAACGAACACCGGGGAGCTGTTTTTT
j_call: TRBJ2-7; clone_size: .; d_call: .; v_call: TRBV24-1; cdr3_aa: CATPVPDSQFYEQYF; cdr3_nt: TGTGCCACCCCAGTTCCGGACAGTCAGTTCTACGAGCAGTACTTC
j_call: TRBJ2-7; clone_size: few; d_call: TRBD2; v_call: TRBV27; cdr3_aa: CASSLAGTSLYEQYF; cdr3_nt: TGTGCCAGCAGTTTAGCCGGGACTAGTCTTTACGAGCAGTACTTC
j_call: TRBJ2-6; clone_size: .; d_call: .; v_call: TRBV30; cdr3_aa: CAWSLRWSEGANVLTF; cdr3_nt: TGTGCCTGGAGTTTGAGGTGGTCAGAAGGGGCCAACGTCCTGACTTTC
j_call: TRBJ2-2; clone_size: .; d_call: TRBD2; v_call: TRBV11-3; cdr3_aa: CASRRTSGYGELFF; cdr3_nt: TGTGCCAGCAGGCGGACTAGCGGCTACGGGGAGCTGTTTTTT
j_call: TRBJ2-2; clone_size: .; d_call: TRBD2; v_call: TRBV4-1; cdr3_aa: CASSHSLSSGRFTGELFF; cdr3_nt: TGCGCCAGCAGCCACTCTTTATCTAGCGGGAGATTCACCGGGGAGCTGTTTTTT
j_call: TRBJ2-7; clone_size: .; d_call: TRBD2; v_call: TRBV28; cdr3_aa: CASSFPLGAGAVYEQYF; cdr3_nt: TGTGCCAGCAGTTTTCCGCTCGGAGCGGGAGCGGTCTACGAGCAGTACTTC
j_call: TRBJ1-5; clone_size: .; d_call: TRBD1; v_call: TRBV28; cdr3_aa: CASSPETDREQPQHF; cdr3_nt: TGTGCCAGCAGCCCCGAGACGGACAGGGAACAGCCCCAGCATTTT
j_call: TRBJ1-3; clone_size: .; d_call: .; v_call: TRBV15; cdr3_aa: CATSRDADSRGNTIYF; cdr3_nt: TGTGCCACCAGCAGAGACGCCGACAGTAGAGGAAACACCATATATTTT
j_call: TRBJ1-3; clone_size: .; d_call: .; v_call: TRBV4-1; cdr3_aa: CASSQEWGSSGNTIYF; cdr3_nt: TGCGCCAGCAGCCAAGAATGGGGCAGCTCTGGAAACACCATATATTTT
j_call: TRBJ2-3; clone_size: .; d_call: TRBD1; v_call: TRBV11-3; cdr3_aa: CASSPRQGFTDTQYF; cdr3_nt: TGTGCCAGCAGCCCACGACAGGGATTCACAGATACGCAGTATTTT
j_call: TRBJ1-2; clone_size: .; d_call: .; v_call: TRBV24-1; cdr3_aa: CATSDFQIYGYTF; cdr3_nt: TGTGCCACCAGTGATTTTCAAATCTATGGCTACACCTTC
j_call: TRBJ1-5; clone_size: once; d_call: .; v_call: TRBV5-1; cdr3_aa: CASSRDITGDQPQHF; cdr3_nt: TGCGCCAGCAGCCGGGACATTACTGGCGATCAGCCCCAGCATTTT
j_call: TRBJ1-5; clone_size: .; d_call: .; v_call: TRBV19; cdr3_aa: CASSSRQNNQPQHF; cdr3_nt: TGTGCCAGTAGTTCTCGACAGAACAATCAGCCCCAGCATTTT
j_call: TRBJ1-4; clone_size: .; d_call: .; v_call: TRBV3-1/TRBV3-2; cdr3_aa: CASSQSQSNEKLFF; cdr3_nt: TGTGCCAGCAGCCAATCACAATCTAATGAAAAACTGTTTTTT
j_call: TRBJ1-5; clone_size: .; d_call: .; v_call: TRBV6-2/TRBV6-3; cdr3_aa: CASSYPGPPNQPQHF; cdr3_nt: TGTGCCAGCAGTTACCCAGGCCCTCCGAATCAGCCCCAGCATTTT
j_call: TRBJ2-7; clone_size: once; d_call: TRBD2; v_call: TRBV29-1; cdr3_aa: CSVEVVAGGPNEQYF; cdr3_nt: TGCAGCGTTGAAGTGGTAGCGGGAGGGCCTAATGAGCAGTACTTC
j_call: TRBJ2-2; clone_size: many; d_call: .; v_call: TRBV7-9; cdr3_aa: CASSFRGDLRFPGELFF; cdr3_nt: TGTGCCAGCAGCTTTCGCGGGGACCTCCGGTTTCCCGGGGAGCTGTTTTTT
j_call: TRBJ1-2; clone_size: .; d_call: .; v_call: TRBV4-3; cdr3_aa: CASSQDEGRAPYGYTF; cdr3_nt: TGCGCCAGCAGCCAAGATGAAGGCAGGGCCCCCTATGGCTACACCTTC